The T cell receptor (beta chain) under discussion was sequenced for a study of graft-versus-host responses after intestinal transplantation. Background on the study: Induction with anti-thymocyte globulin, then tacrolimus and steroids for 2 to 3 years, was given to all recipients.

CDR1 is SGHNT, CDR2 YYREEE, per germline (reference sequence). This CDR3 is 15 amino acids long. After removal of 1 base from V and 4 bases from J, the junction contained 7 bases not matched to a gene. Some clones are missing from TCRdb's copy, which holds only in-frame ones; the method was immunoSEQ multiplex PCR. The data hold 25,000 to 30,000 clones, with 82% observed a single time. Regarding the study as a whole: GvH clones detected in recipient marrow included some appearing first in ileum or blood. Individuals carrying graft-donor T cell macrochimerism showed high graft-versus-host to host-versus-graft clonal ratios in allografts.

This clone was seen once. Its antigen is not identified. Sequences were derived from unstimulated CD4+ T cells sorted from spleen or lymph node cells, sampled before intestinal transplant. The gene calls are TRBV5-4 and TRBJ1-2; 7 bases match TRBD1. This TCR derives from a human donor who received an intestinal transplant. Written as DNA, the CDR3 is TGTGCCAGCAGCTTGTATAACAGGGGAGGCTATGGCTACACCTTC. Its protein is CASSLYNRGGYGYTF.